This TCR beta chain was captured in a study of cytomegalovirus exposure and HLA in healthy donors. Germline CDR1 and CDR2: SGHRS and YFSETQ. The CDR3 runs to 16 residues. V shed 4 bases and J 6 bases; nucleotides not matched to a gene: 8. Every donor was a healthy person donating bone marrow. Study findings and constraints: In an earlier analysis, about 87% or about 30%: the productive usage of most TCR beta V segments. The authors enumerated around 150 TCR beta chains as linked to cytomegalovirus.

This PCR relied on a set of 60 Vbeta primers and 13 Jbeta primers. TCRdb's table, derived via immunoSEQ multiplex PCR, lists solely in-frame clones and lacks some. This table has 150,000 to 200,000 clones, roughly 84% appearing once. In the case of this clone: The target antigen is unknown.

Sequencing used PBMCs. The TCR comes from a man between 18 and 35 years old in good health and CMV-seronegative. This sequence joins TRBV5-1 and TRBJ2-1, with 12 bases identical to TRBD2. For the CDR3, the DNA is TGCGCCAGCAGCCCCCTAGCGGGAGGGCCTCTCAATGAGCAGTTCTTC. Protein: CASSPLAGGPLNEQFF.